What follows are 16 T cell receptor beta chains derived from one specimen sequenced in a study of blood T cells in healthy people across ages (dated by TCRdb to between 2015 and 2016). The library was prepared using 5' RACE. Sequencing took place on an Illumina HiSeq 2500. A second 7 to 11 cycle PCR used a sample-barcoded 5' primer and a J-beta primer mix. The public reads were reprocessed in TCRdb via fastp at Q25 and MiXCR, keeping in-frame beta chains. Entries are consolidated by CDR3 protein sequence, retaining the most common genes and DNA. This sample is represented by around 800,000 distinct CDR3 sequences; about half of them were singletons. Together, the top ten hold 15% to 20% of the sample. The sequencing input was blood. All receptors derive from a man older than 75 in good health.

J is TRBJ2-7 and V is TRBV7-2; the D is unclear. The J call may be in error: the DNA end matches TRBJ2-5 better. The CDR3 contains 14 residues. Germline loops: CDR1 SGHTA, CDR2 FQGNSA. The CDR3 DNA reads as TGTGCCAGCAGCTTAGAGCCAGGATCGGAGACCCAGTACTTC. Its protein product is CASSLEPGSETQYF.

This clonotype was seen ten or more times. J is TRBJ2-1 and V is TRBV5-1; D unresolved. Looked up from germline, CDR1 is SGHRS and CDR2 is YFSETQ. This CDR3 has 15 amino acids. The germline V and J ends were trimmed by 0 bases and 7 bases, with 14 bases remaining between them. The CDR3 DNA reads TGCGCCAGCAGCTTGGAGGGAAGTAGTGGGAATGAGCAGTTCTTC. Translating gives CASSLEGSSGNEQFF.

This clonotype turned up a few times. This chain joins TRBV4-1 and TRBJ2-1; TRBD2 is a possible D gene (5 bases). Trimming took 0 bases from V and 3 from J, leaving 9 bases between them. This CDR3 spans 15 amino acids. CDR1 and CDR2 (germline): MGHRA, YSYEKL. This CDR3 reads CASSQEGLDYNEQFF. CDR3 nucleotide sequence: TGCGCCAGCAGCCAAGAAGGACTGGACTACAATGAGCAGTTCTTC.

This clonotype was observed a few times. V usage is TRBV2 and J usage is TRBJ2-1; D possibly corresponds to TRBD1 (5 bases). Trimming removed 4 bases from V and 5 bases from J, with 15 bases in between. This CDR3 spans 15 amino acids. CDR1 is SNHLY, CDR2 FYNNEI, per germline. The CDR3 sequence: CASSGQGPSHNEQFF. CDR3 DNA sequence: TGTGCCAGCAGTGGGCAGGGTCCCTCACACAATGAGCAGTTCTTC.

This clonotype was observed once. The V gene is TRBV25-1, the J gene TRBJ2-5; 7 bases are shared with TRBD1. Germline lookup yields CDR1 MGHDK and CDR2 SYGVNS. The CDR3 runs to 15 residues. The J segment lost 2 bases and the V segment lost 2 bases, leaving 5 bases of the junction unmatched. CDR3 protein: CASSERDREQETQYF. In DNA, the CDR3 is TGTGCCAGCAGTGAAAGAGACAGGGAACAAGAGACCCAGTACTTC. Full variable domain (missing parts from reference TRBV25-1 and TRBJ2-5): EADIYQTPRYLVIGTGKKITLECSQTMGHDKMYWYQQDPGMELHLIHYSYGVNSTEKGDLSSESTVSRIRTEHFPLTLESARPSHTSQYLCASSERDREQETQYFGPGTRLLVL.

CDR3 residues: CASRSTGWPDTQYF. CDR3 DNA: TGTGCCAGCAGATCGACAGGGTGGCCAGATACGCAGTATTTT. The chain links TRBV6-2 or TRBV6-3 to TRBJ2-3, with TRBD1 identical over 7 bases. Trimming at V came to 6 bases and at J to 4 bases, leaving 7 bases not matched to a gene. This CDR3 spans 14 amino acids. Germline V gene sequence: CDR1 MNHEY, CDR2 SVGEGT.

This sequence joins TRBV27 and TRBJ1-5, with 7 bases matching TRBD1. Germline CDR1 is MNHEY and CDR2 is SMNVEV (reference sequence). Unmatched junction bases numbered 3, after V lost 0 bases and J lost 7 bases. CDR3 length: 14 residues. The CDR3 coding sequence is TGTGCCAGCAGTTTATCAGGGGGCGCACAGCCCCAGCATTTT. It yields the protein CASSLSGGAQPQHF.

The genes are TRBV28 and TRBJ2-5, with 8 bases lining up with TRBD2. The trim removed 6 bases at V and 2 bases at J, leaving 11 bases unmatched. Germline V gives CDR1 MDHEN, CDR2 SYDVKM. The CDR3 extends over 16 amino acids. CDR3 sequence (DNA): TGTGCCAGCAGCTCCTGGGGTGCGGGAGGTCAAGAGACCCAGTACTTC. Protein: CASSSWGAGGQETQYF.

This rearrangement joins TRBV7-3 to TRBJ2-2, with 7 nucleotides matching TRBD1. Trimming took 5 bases from V and 2 from J; bases not matched to a gene: 8. CDR1 and CDR2 (germline): SGHTA, FQGTGA. This CDR3 is 16 amino acids long. The DNA for the CDR3 is TGTGCCAGCAGCCGTGAAGGGACAGCAAACACCGGGGAGCTGTTTTTT. Its translation is CASSREGTANTGELFF.

CDR3 in DNA: TGTGCCAGCAGTCCGCGGACTAGCGGAACTCCCTACGAGCAGTACTTC. This encodes CASSPRTSGTPYEQYF. The rearrangement links TRBV6-5 to TRBJ2-7; TRBD2 aligns across 10 bases. The CDR3 is 16 residues long. Trimming removed 5 bases from V and 2 bases from J; junction bases left unmatched: 9. CDR1 is MNHEY and CDR2 is SVGAGI in the germline V gene.

J is TRBJ1-2 and V is TRBV28; perhaps TRBD1 as D (6 bases). Germline CDR1 is MDHEN and CDR2 is SYDVKM. Trimming took off 8 bases at V and 5 bases at J, with 15 bases between the two ends. The CDR3 extends over 13 amino acids. In nucleotides, the CDR3 is TGTGCCAGCGATACCGGACAGAAGTATGGCTACACCTTC. This sequence encodes CASDTGQKYGYTF.

This chain uses TRBV6-5 with TRBJ2-7, with TRBD2 matching 13 bases. The V and J ends lost 2 bases and 2 bases, in that order; junction bases with no gene match: 3. The CDR3 sequence is 16 residues long. In germline, CDR1 is MNHEY, CDR2 SVGAGI. Here the CDR3 DNA reads TGTGCCAGCAGTTACCGGGGACTAGCGGGAACCTACGAGCAGTACTTC. Translating gives CASSYRGLAGTYEQYF.

This clonotype was picked up many times. V gene TRBV3-1 combines with J gene TRBJ2-7, with no clear D. The CDR3 extends over 11 amino acids. V lost 4 bases, J lost 0 bases, and 1 base lay in between. Germline lookup yields CDR1 LGHDT and CDR2 YNNKEL (reference sequence). The CDR3 here is CASSRSYEQYF. DNA for the CDR3: TGTGCCAGCAGCCGCTCCTACGAGCAGTACTTC.

The CDR3 DNA reads as TGCGCCAGCAGCTTGGCTCTCGAGGGGAATGAGCAGTTCTTC. Amino acids: CASSLALEGNEQFF. The chain is built from TRBV5-1 and TRBJ2-1; D possibly matches TRBD1 or TRBD2 (5 bases each). The CDR3 spans 14 residues. Germline V gene sequence: CDR1 SGHRS, CDR2 YFSETQ. V lost 0 bases and J lost 7, with 11 bases in between.

This clonotype was seen ten or more times. The rearrangement joins TRBV7-9 to TRBJ2-3; 8 positions match TRBD2. The V gene end was trimmed by 5 bases and the J gene end by 6 bases; junction bases not matched to a gene: 13. There are 16 residues in the CDR3. Germline V CDR1 and CDR2: SEHNR, FQNEAQ (reference sequence). CDR3 nucleotide sequence: TGTGCCAGCAGCCCCCCGGGACTAGTGGCGGGGGATACGCAGTATTTT. Amino acids: CASSPPGLVAGDTQYF. The full variable domain, completed using reference TRBV7-9 and TRBJ2-3, is DTGVSQNPRHKITKRGQNVTFRCDPISEHNRLYWYRQTLGQGPEFLTYFQNEAQLEKSRLLSDRFSAERPKGSFSTLEIQRTEQGDSAMYLCASSPPGLVAGDTQYFGPGTRLTVL.

The chain employs TRBV24-1 and TRBJ1-2; D not resolved. The CDR3 has 14 residues. Germline V gene sequence: CDR1 KGHDR, CDR2 SFDVKD. Trimming pared 3 bases from V and 5 bases from J, leaving 12 bases between. CDR3 protein: CATSDPVASYGYTF. The CDR3 DNA reads TGTGCCACCAGTGATCCCGTGGCGTCTTATGGCTACACCTTC.